These 4 T cell receptor beta chains were all obtained from the same sample, sequenced in a study of T cells in women clearing cervical HPV infection. Method: immunoSEQ multiplex PCR; TCRdb's copy keeps in-frame clones and lacks some. The sample has 30,000 to 35,000 clones. The sequencing sample was made of blood buffy coat. The receptors here all came from a woman aged 18 to 75 with a cervical HPV16 infection that either progressed to CIN3+ or cleared (not recorded which).

About this clone itself: The read terminates 3 residues ahead of where the CDR3 ends, so the germline J gene completes it. This rearrangement joins TRBV5-1 to TRBJ2-2, with D possibly TRBD2 on 5 matching bases. V lost 2 bases to trimming and J lost 2 bases, with 10 bases between them. CDR1 SGHRS and CDR2 YFSETQ come from the germline V gene. The CDR3 sequence is 15 residues long. CDR3 loop: CASSFRLANTGELFF. The sequenced part of the CDR3 DNA is TGCGCCAGCAGCTTTAGGCTAGCTAACACCGGGGAG. Full variable domain (outside the CDR3, taken from reference TRBV5-1 and TRBJ2-2): KAGVTQTPRYLIKTRGQQVTLSCSPISGHRSVSWYQQTPGQGLQFLFEYFSETQRNKGNFPGRFSGRQFSNSRSEMNVSTLELGDSALYLCASSFRLANTGELFFGEGSRLTVL.

CDR3 bases read: TGTGCCTGGAGTAGAAGCCACGAG. Translating it yields CAWSRSHE. The whole CDR3 protein is CAWSRSHEQYF. The rearrangement uses TRBV30 and TRBJ2-7; D uncertain. The read ends 3 residues early relative to the CDR3; the germline J gene fills the gap. This CDR3 contains 11 residues. Germline V gives CDR1 GTSNPN, CDR2 SVGIG (reference sequence). V gave up 2 bases and J gave up 5 bases, with 7 bases separating them.

A word on this clone: The CDR3 end lies 3 residues beyond the end of the read and is filled in from the germline J gene. The gene calls are TRBV20-1 and TRBJ1-4; 7 nucleotides align to TRBD1. The CDR3 sequence is 13 residues long. V dropped 4 bases and J dropped 6; count of bases not matched to a gene: 5. The germline gives CDR1 DFQATT, CDR2 SNEGSKA (reference sequence). Partial CDR3 DNA: TGCAGTGCTACTCAGGGGGTGGATGAAAAA. Protein: CSATQGVDEK. The complete CDR3 protein is CSATQGVDEKLFF.

Turning to this clone: The sequence runs out 3 residues before the end of the CDR3; the remainder is reconstructed from the germline J gene. The chain uses TRBV7-9 and TRBJ1-4; 8 bases align to TRBD1. This CDR3 contains 14 residues. Germline CDR1 SEHNR, CDR2 FQNEAQ (reference sequence). The V gene end was trimmed by 5 bases and the J gene end by 8 bases; junction bases not matched to a gene: 7. The CDR3 sequence is CASSRMGQDEKLFF. Incomplete CDR3 DNA: TGTGCCAGCAGCCGAATGGGACAGGACGAAAAA.